Each of the 25 T cell receptor beta chains below was sequenced from the same sample in a study of T cells after somatic rescue of genetic block (dated by TCRdb to about 2020). Receptor libraries were prepared by the immunoSEQ multiplex PCR assay. TCRdb provides this immuneACCESS table in a form limited to in-frame rearrangements. Some clones are lacking; in checked studies, under half of them reflect an unresolved V gene, and why the rest are absent is not known. This sample gives 68,000 or so clones in total; about 90% of them show up just once. The leading ten clones occupy 2.9% of the sample. The sequenced material came from peripheral blood mononuclear cells (PBMCs). The receptors were sampled from a man aged 40-55 years.

J is TRBJ2-7 and V is TRBV14; the match to TRBD1 covers 7 bases. CDR1 and CDR2 from the germline V gene are SGHDN and FVKESK. This CDR3 has 13 amino acids. The V and J ends lost 5 bases and 1 base, in that order; junction bases with no gene match: 2. The CDR3: CASSGTASYEQYF. The CDR3 DNA reads as TGTGCCAGCAGCGGGACAGCATCCTACGAGCAGTACTTC.

The chain carries TRBV27 and TRBJ1-5, with D possibly matching TRBD1 (5 bases). The germline gives CDR1 MNHEY, CDR2 SMNVEV (reference sequence). The CDR3 extends over 15 amino acids. Trimming took 6 bases from V and 2 from J, leaving 14 bases between them. This CDR3 reads CASSSAGGRNQPQHF. Here the CDR3 DNA reads TGTGCCAGCAGCTCTGCCGGGGGTCGCAATCAGCCCCAGCATTTT.

The sample holds one count of this clone. The CDR3 coding sequence is TGTGCCAGCAGCCCCCATACCGGGGAGCTGTTTTTT. This sequence encodes CASSPHTGELFF. The chain uses TRBV11-3 and TRBJ2-2; the D is unclear. Germline-derived CDR1 and CDR2 are SGHNT and YENEEA. V dropped 5 bases and J dropped 5 bases, with 6 bases sitting between them. The CDR3 totals 12 residues.

With regard to this clone: The conserved final phenylalanine or tryptophan is absent from the CDR3, which likely points to a read error. Because the CDR3's place on the DNA is in doubt, the DNA is left out and the CDR3 is given as listed by TCRdb. V and J are TRBV28 and TRBJ1-1; the listed D gene, TRBD1, was not tested against the DNA. Germline CDR1 reads MDHEN; CDR2 reads SYDVKM. The CDR3 is 12 amino acids in total, end residues counted. The CDR3 spells CASSLRDRGPTL.

In this sample, this clone turned up once. V usage is TRBV18 and J usage is TRBJ2-3; the D gene is possibly TRBD2 (5 bases). This CDR3 is 14 amino acids long. The ends were cut back, 0 bases at V and 5 bases at J, with 9 bases in the middle. The germline V gene has CDR1 KGHSH and CDR2 LQKENI. This CDR3 is CASSPPSGGDTQYF. The CDR3 DNA follows: TGTGCCAGCTCACCACCCTCAGGAGGAGATACGCAGTATTTT.

The rearrangement links TRBV6-5 to TRBJ1-5; D possibly corresponds to TRBD1 (5 bases). The CDR3 runs 15 residues. Germline CDR1 reads MNHEY; CDR2 reads SVGAGI. V was shortened by 6 bases and J by 5 bases, with 17 bases between the two germline ends. The CDR3 nucleotides read TGTGCCAGCAGACAAATCTCAGGGCTGTATCAGCCCCAGCATTTT. It is translated as CASRQISGLYQPQHF.

This rearrangement joins TRBV2 to TRBJ1-3; 9 nucleotides align to TRBD1. Per the germline V gene, CDR1 is SNHLY and CDR2 is FYNNEI. With 6 bases clipped from V and 1 base from J, the junction kept 10 bases outside the gene matches. The CDR3 is 17 residues long. In nucleotides, the CDR3 is TGTGCCAGCAGCGTACCCCGGGACAGGGCGTCTGGAAACACCATATATTTT. Translating gives CASSVPRDRASGNTIYF.

The DNA of the CDR3 is TGTGCCAGCAGCTTAGGATTTGGAAACAATCAGCCCCAGCATTTT. It is translated as CASSLGFGNNQPQHF. The chain uses TRBV7-2 and TRBJ1-5; the D is unclear. CDR1 is SGHTA, CDR2 FQGNSA, per germline. Trimming removed 1 base at V and 3 bases at J, with 10 bases between. This CDR3 is 15 amino acids long.

The CDR3 protein is CASSPVGPSGAKNIQYF. The CDR3 nucleotides read TGTGCCAGCAGTCCCGTTGGTCCCAGCGGCGCCAAAAACATTCAGTACTTC. The chain uses TRBV27 and TRBJ2-4, with D possibly TRBD2 on 5 matching bases. The CDR3 contains 17 residues. Trimming removed 5 bases from V and 1 base from J, with 18 bases in between. CDR1 is MNHEY and CDR2 is SMNVEV in the germline V gene (reference sequence).

The gene calls are TRBV10-2 and TRBJ2-4; no firm D call. The V and J ends lost 0 bases and 2 bases respectively, with 11 bases between them. CDR3 length equals 16 residues. Looked up from germline, CDR1 is WSHSY and CDR2 is SAAADI. The CDR3 DNA follows: TGCGCCAGCAGTGAGTCGGGCAGCCATACCAAAAACATTCAGTACTTC. Its translation: CASSESGSHTKNIQYF.

V usage is TRBV28 and J usage is TRBJ2-3; the D is unclear. Germline V lookup: CDR1 MDHEN, CDR2 SYDVKM. The CDR3 is 14 residues long. V lost 6 bases to trimming and J lost 1 base, with 11 bases between them. The DNA for the CDR3 is TGTGCCAGCAGCACTCGCTTGGGCACAGATACGCAGTATTTT. Translated, it gives CASSTRLGTDTQYF.

Here the CDR3 DNA reads TGTGCCAGCAGTGAAGTTGTGGAGTTCCGGGAGACCCAGTACTTC. The encoded protein is CASSEVVEFRETQYF. The rearrangement uses TRBV2 and TRBJ2-5; D call uncertain. The CDR3 has 15 amino acids. The V and J ends lost 1 base and 5 bases respectively, with 14 bases between them. From germline, CDR1 is SNHLY and CDR2 FYNNEI.

The rearrangement links TRBV5-4 to TRBJ2-3; D remains unclear. Germline V gene data show CDR1 as SGHNT and CDR2 as YYREEE (reference sequence). There are 14 residues in the CDR3. Trimming removed 5 bases at V and 1 base at J, with 11 bases between. This CDR3 reads CASSLPDRTDTQYF. The CDR3 DNA is TGTGCCAGCAGTTTACCGGACCGCACAGATACGCAGTATTTT.

This chain joins TRBV4-3 and TRBJ2-5; D may be TRBD1 (5 bases). The end of the DNA aligns better with TRBJ2-7, so the J call may be wrong. CDR3 length equals 15 residues. Per the germline V gene, CDR1 is LGHNA and CDR2 is YSLEER. CDR3 amino acids: CASSQVWGGSYEQYF. The CDR3 coding sequence is TGCGCCAGCAGCCAAGTATGGGGCGGTTCCTACGAGCAGTACTTC.

This rearrangement joins TRBV11-2 to TRBJ2-7; unclear D gene. The ends were cut back, 1 base at V and 6 bases at J, with 7 bases in the middle. Germline V gene lookup returns CDR1 SGHAT and CDR2 FQNNGV. The CDR3 is 12 amino acids. For the CDR3, the DNA is TGTGCCAGCAGCTTAGTGGGTCTCGAGCAGTACTTC. This codes for CASSLVGLEQYF.

This clone was picked up one time. V gene TRBV4-3 combines with J gene TRBJ1-3, with a weak D call TRBD1 (6 bases). The V end lost 0 bases, the J end lost 3 bases, and 12 bases lay between the germline ends. The CDR3 length is 16 residues. Looked up from germline, CDR1 is LGHNA and CDR2 is YSLEER. This CDR3 is CASSQEYGGGGNTIYF. CDR3 DNA: TGCGCCAGCAGCCAAGAATACGGGGGCGGTGGAAACACCATATATTTT.

This chain uses TRBV7-9 with TRBJ2-3; 13 bases line up with TRBD2. The trim removed 4 bases at V and 2 bases at J, leaving 3 bases unmatched. Per germline, CDR1 SEHNR and CDR2 FQNEAQ (reference sequence). The CDR3 consists of 16 residues. The CDR3: CASSSGLAGATDTQYF. In DNA form, the CDR3 reads TGTGCCAGCAGCTCTGGACTAGCGGGAGCCACAGATACGCAGTATTTT.

The J gene is TRBJ2-2, the V gene TRBV6-1; D not certain. CDR1 MNHNS and CDR2 SASEGT come from the germline V gene. V was trimmed by 2 bases and J by 6 bases, leaving 13 bases between them. This CDR3 is built from 15 residues. The DNA of the CDR3 is TGTGCCAGCAGTGAACGACAAGTTGGGCCCGGGGAGCTGTTTTTT. Protein sequence: CASSERQVGPGELFF.

The chain uses TRBV5-3 and TRBJ2-1; 10 nucleotides align to TRBD2. Being an ORF, TRBV5-3 has a function that is uncertain. The CDR3 is 12 residues long. Trimming cost V 4 bases and J 14 bases; bases outside gene matches: 6. This CDR3 reads CARSLTSGWEFF. CDR3 bases: TGTGCCAGAAGCCTGACTAGCGGGTGGGAGTTCTTC.

The chain uses TRBV19 and TRBJ1-5; 9 nucleotides match TRBD1. V gave up 4 bases and J gave up 2 bases; unmatched junction bases: 3. This CDR3 comprises 15 residues. Looked up from germline, CDR1 is LNHDA and CDR2 is SQIVND (reference sequence). Here the CDR3 DNA reads TGTGCCAGTAGTACCTGGACAGGGGGCAATCAGCCCCAGCATTTT. Translated, it gives CASSTWTGGNQPQHF.

The V gene is TRBV6-5, the J gene TRBJ1-2; D not certain. V was clipped by 0 bases and J by 0 bases, with 5 bases between them. The CDR3 is 14 residues long. The V gene's germline CDR1 is MNHEY and CDR2 SVGAGI. Written as DNA, the CDR3 is TGTGCCAGCAGTTACTCGAGTACTAACTATGGCTACACCTTC. This translates into CASSYSSTNYGYTF.

J is TRBJ1-3 and V is TRBV4-1; no definite D call. V was pared by 1 base and J by 2 bases, with 15 bases between. This CDR3 contains 17 residues. Germline CDR1 MGHRA, CDR2 YSYEKL. The CDR3 DNA sequence: TGCGCCAGCAGCCAAGCCCCCCAGTTAAGGGCTGGAAACACCATATATTTT. This encodes CASSQAPQLRAGNTIYF.

J is TRBJ1-5 and V is TRBV6-6; possible D gene TRBD1, 6 bases. The CDR3 runs to 16 residues. Trimming took 4 bases from V and 0 from J, leaving 13 bases between them. From germline, CDR1 is MNHNY and CDR2 SVGAGI (reference sequence). CDR3 residues: CASSLGQPYSNQPQHF. The CDR3 nucleotides read TGTGCCAGCAGTTTAGGACAGCCTTATAGCAATCAGCCCCAGCATTTT.

The chain is built from TRBV7-8 and TRBJ2-2; 8 bases are a match to TRBD1. V was pared by 6 bases and J by 2 bases, with 8 bases of the junction left unmatched. This CDR3 is 16 amino acids long. In germline, CDR1 is SGHVS, CDR2 FQNEAQ. The CDR3 DNA follows: TGTGCCAGCAGATTTAGAGACAGGGGAAACACCGGGGAGCTGTTTTTT. Translated: CASRFRDRGNTGELFF. The full variable domain, in which reference TRBV7-8 and TRBJ2-2 provide the parts outside the CDR3, is GAGVSQSPRYKVAKRGQDVALRCDPISGHVSLFWYQQALGQGPEFLTYFQNEAQLDKSGLPSDRFFAERPEGSVSTLKIQRTQQEDSAVYLCASRFRDRGNTGELFFGEGSRLTVL.

The chain links TRBV7-2 to TRBJ2-7; the D gene is possibly TRBD1 (5 bases). Germline CDR1 is SGHTA and CDR2 is FQGNSA. Trimming removed 1 base at V and 5 bases at J, with 24 bases between. The CDR3 contains 18 residues. In DNA form, the CDR3 reads TGTGCCAGCAGCTTAGTCTTTAAGGGGCAGGCCCCTCTTAACGAGCAGTACTTC. Protein product: CASSLVFKGQAPLNEQYF.